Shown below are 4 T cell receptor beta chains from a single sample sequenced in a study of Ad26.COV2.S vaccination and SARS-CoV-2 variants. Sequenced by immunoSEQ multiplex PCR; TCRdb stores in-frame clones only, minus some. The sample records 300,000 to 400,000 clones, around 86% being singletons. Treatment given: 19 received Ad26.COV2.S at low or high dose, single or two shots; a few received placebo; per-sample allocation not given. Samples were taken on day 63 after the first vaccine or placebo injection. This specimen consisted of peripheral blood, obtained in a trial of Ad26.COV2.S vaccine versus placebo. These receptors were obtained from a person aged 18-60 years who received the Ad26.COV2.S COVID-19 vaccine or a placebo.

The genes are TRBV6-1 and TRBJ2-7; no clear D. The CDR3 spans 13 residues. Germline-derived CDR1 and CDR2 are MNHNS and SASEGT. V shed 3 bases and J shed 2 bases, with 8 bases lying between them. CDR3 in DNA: TGTGCCAGCAGTGATAGTCTAGCCTACGAGCAGTACTTC. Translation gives CASSDSLAYEQYF.

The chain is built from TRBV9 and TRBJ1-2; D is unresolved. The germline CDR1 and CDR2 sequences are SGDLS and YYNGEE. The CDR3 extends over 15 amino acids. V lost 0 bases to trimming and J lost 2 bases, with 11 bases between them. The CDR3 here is CASSVAWAPNYGYTF. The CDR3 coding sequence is TGTGCCAGCAGCGTAGCGTGGGCTCCGAACTATGGCTACACCTTC.

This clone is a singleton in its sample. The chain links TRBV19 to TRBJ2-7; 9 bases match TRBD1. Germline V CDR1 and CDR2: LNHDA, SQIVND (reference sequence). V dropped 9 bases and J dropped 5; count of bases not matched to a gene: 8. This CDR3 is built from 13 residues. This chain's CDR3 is CASRDREGDEQYF. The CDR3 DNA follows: TGTGCCAGCCGGGACAGGGAAGGGGACGAGCAGTACTTC.

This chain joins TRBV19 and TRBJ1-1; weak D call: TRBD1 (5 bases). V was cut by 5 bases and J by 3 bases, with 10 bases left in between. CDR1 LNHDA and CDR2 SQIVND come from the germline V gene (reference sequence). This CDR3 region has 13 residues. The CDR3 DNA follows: TGTGCCAGTAGTTTGGGGCCAGACACTGAAGCTTTCTTT. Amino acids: CASSLGPDTEAFF. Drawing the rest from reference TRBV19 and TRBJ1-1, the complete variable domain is DGGITQSPKYLFRKEGQNVTLSCEQNLNHDAMYWYRQDPGQGLRLIYYSQIVNDFQKGDIAEGYSVSREKKESFPLTVTSAQKNPTAFYLCASSLGPDTEAFFGQGTRLTVV.